The clone carrying this TCR beta chain was seen a handful of times. The antigen is undetermined. The source of the sample is a study of T cells in localized non-small cell lung cancer. After removal of 5 bases from V and 3 bases from J, the junction contained 6 bases not matched to a gene. Germline CDR1 and CDR2: SGHVS and FNYEAQ. This CDR3 contains 14 residues. Findings and caveats of the study: Longer overall survival was associated with a higher density of T cells in the blood. Clonality of T cells reached its maximum in uninvolved adjacent lung, surpassing tumor. Heterogeneity remains possible because sequencing was limited to only one tumor region.

TCRdb's table, derived via immunoSEQ multiplex PCR, lists solely in-frame clones and lacks some. This sample has over 2,000 clones; about a quarter occur once, and the top ten carry 15%. The J gene is TRBJ1-1, the V gene TRBV7-6; TRBD1 matches at 7 bases. Sequencing used lung tumor tissue, obtained before any cancer treatment. The TCR comes from an older male donor with stage III squamous cell lung carcinoma. As DNA, the CDR3 is TGTGCCAGCAGCCTTCGGACAGGATACACTGAAGCTTTCTTT. Its protein is CASSLRTGYTEAFF.